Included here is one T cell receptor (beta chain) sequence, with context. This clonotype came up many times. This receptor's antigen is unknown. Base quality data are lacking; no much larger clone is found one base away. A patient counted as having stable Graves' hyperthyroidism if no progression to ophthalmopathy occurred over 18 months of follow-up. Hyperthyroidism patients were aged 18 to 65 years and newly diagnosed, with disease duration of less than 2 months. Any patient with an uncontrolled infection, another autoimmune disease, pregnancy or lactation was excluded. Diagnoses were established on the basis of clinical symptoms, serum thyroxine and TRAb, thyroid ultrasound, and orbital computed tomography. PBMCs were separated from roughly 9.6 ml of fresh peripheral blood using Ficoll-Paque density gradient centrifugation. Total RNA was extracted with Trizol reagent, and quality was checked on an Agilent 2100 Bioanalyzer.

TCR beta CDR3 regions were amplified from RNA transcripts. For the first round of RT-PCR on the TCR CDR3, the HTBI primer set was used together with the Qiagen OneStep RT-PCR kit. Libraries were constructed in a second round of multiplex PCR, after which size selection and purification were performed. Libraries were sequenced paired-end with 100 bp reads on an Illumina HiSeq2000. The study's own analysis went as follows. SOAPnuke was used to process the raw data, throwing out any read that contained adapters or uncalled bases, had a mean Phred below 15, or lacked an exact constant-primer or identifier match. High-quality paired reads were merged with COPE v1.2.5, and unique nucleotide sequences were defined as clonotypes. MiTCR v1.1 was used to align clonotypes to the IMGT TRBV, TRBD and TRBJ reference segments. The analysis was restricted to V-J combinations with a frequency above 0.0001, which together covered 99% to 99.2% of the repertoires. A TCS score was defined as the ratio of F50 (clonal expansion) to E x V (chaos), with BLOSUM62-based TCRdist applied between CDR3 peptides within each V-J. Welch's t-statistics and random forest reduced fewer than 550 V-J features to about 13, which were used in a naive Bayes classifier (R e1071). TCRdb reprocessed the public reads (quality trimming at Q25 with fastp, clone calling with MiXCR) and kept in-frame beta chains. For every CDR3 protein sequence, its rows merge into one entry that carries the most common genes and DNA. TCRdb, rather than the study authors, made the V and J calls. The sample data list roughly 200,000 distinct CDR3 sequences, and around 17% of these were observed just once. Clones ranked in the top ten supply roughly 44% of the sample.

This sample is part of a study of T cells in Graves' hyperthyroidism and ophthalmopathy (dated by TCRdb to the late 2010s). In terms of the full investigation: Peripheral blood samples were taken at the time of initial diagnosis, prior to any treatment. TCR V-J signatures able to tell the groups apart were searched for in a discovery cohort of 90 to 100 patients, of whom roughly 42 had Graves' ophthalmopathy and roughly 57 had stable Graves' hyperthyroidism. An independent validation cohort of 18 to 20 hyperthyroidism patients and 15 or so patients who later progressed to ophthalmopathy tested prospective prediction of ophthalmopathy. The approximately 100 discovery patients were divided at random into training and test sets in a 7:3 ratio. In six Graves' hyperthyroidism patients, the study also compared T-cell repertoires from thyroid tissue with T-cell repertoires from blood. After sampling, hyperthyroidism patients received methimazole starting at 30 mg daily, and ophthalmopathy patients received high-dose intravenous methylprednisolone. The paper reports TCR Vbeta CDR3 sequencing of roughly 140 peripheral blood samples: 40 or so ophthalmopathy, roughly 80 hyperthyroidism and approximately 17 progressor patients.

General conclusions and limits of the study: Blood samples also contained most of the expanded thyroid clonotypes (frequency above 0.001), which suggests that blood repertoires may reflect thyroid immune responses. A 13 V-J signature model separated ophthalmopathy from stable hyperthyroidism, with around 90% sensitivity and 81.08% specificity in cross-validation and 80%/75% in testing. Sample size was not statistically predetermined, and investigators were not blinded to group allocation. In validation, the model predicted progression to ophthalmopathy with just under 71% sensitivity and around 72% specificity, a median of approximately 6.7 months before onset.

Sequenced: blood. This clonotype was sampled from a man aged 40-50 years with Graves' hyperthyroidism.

Here the CDR3 is given as CASSQAGTGLSGANVLTF. The base sequence is TGCGCCAGCAGCCAAGCCGGGACCGGTCTCTCTGGGGCCAACGTCCTGACTTTC. The rearranged chain carries TRBV4-3 and TRBJ2-6, with the D call perhaps TRBD1 or TRBD2, as 5 bases match in each case. The CDR3 holds 18 amino acids from the cysteine to the phenylalanine. Only the CDR3 DNA stays, 54 bases, in frame from base 1. The germline V gene specifies LGHNA as CDR1 and YSLEER as CDR2. Trimming costs V 1 base and J 0 bases, and their ends lie 13 bases apart.